This T cell receptor beta chain was found in a study of Ad26.COV2.S vaccination and SARS-CoV-2 variants. In the study overall: Ad26.COV2.S arm of COV1001 included the donor. Dosing was one shot or two shots 56 days apart.

Regarding treatment: approximately 18 received Ad26.COV2.S at low or high dose, single or two shots; about 5 received placebo; per-sample allocation not given. Sample collection was performed on day 63 after the first vaccine or placebo injection. The assay was immunoSEQ multiplex PCR, and TCRdb's table has in-frame clones only and misses some. The table shows about 460,000 clones, with roughly nine tenths occurring only once. CDR1 and CDR2 (germline): SGHTA, FQGNSA. There are 14 residues in the CDR3. Trimming at V came to 6 bases and at J to 11 bases, leaving 11 bases not matched to a gene. This chain links TRBV7-2 with TRBJ1-1; 11 bases are shared with TRBD1. Sequenced material: peripheral blood, taken in a trial of Ad26.COV2.S vaccine versus placebo. This receptor was taken from a person between 18 and 65 years old who received the Ad26.COV2.S COVID-19 vaccine or a placebo. This chain's CDR3 is CASRQDRGPLRAFF. The CDR3 DNA reads TGTGCCAGCAGACAGGACAGGGGGCCCCTGAGGGCTTTCTTT.